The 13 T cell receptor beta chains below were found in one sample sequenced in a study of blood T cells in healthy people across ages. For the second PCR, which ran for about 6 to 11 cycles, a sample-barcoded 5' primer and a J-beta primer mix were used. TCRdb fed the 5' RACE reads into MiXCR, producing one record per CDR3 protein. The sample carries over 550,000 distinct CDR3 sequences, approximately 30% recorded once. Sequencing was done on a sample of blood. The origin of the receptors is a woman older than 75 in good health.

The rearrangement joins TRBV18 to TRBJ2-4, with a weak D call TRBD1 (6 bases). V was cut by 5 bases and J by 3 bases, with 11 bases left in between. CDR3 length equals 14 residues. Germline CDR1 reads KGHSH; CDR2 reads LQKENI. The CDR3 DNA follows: TGTGCCAGCTCAGGTGCAGGGGACAAAAACATTCAGTACTTC. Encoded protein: CASSGAGDKNIQYF.

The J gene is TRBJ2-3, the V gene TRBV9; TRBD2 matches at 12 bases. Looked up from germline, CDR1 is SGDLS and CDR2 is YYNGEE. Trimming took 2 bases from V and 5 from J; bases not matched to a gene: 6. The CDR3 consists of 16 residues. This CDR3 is CASSVELAGGVDTQYF. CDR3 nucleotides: TGTGCCAGCAGCGTGGAACTAGCGGGGGGTGTAGATACGCAGTATTTT.

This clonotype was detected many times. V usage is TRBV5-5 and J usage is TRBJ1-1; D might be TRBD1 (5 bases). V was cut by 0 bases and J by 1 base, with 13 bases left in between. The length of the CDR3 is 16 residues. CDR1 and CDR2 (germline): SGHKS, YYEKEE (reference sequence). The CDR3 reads CASSLAHRQQNTEAFF. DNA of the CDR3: TGTGCCAGCAGCTTGGCCCACAGGCAGCAGAACACTGAAGCTTTCTTT.

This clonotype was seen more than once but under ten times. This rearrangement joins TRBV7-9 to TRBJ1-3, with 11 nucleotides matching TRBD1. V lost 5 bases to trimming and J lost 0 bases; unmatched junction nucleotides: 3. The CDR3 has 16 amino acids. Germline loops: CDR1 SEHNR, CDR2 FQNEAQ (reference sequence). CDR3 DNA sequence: TGTGCCAGCAGCCAGGGACAGGGGGACTCTGGAAACACCATATATTTT. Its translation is CASSQGQGDSGNTIYF.

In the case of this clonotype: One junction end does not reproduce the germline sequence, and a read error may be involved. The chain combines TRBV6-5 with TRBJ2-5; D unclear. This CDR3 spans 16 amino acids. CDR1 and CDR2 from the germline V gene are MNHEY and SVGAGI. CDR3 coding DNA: TGTGTCAGCAGTTACTCGATCCGGGCCAACCAAGAGACCCAGTACTTC. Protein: CVSSYSIRANQETQYF.

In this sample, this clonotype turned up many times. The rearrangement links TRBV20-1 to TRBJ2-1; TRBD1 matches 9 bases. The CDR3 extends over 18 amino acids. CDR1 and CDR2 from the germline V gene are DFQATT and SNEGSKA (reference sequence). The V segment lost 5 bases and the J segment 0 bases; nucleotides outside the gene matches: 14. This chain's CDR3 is CSAGGQGRPLSSYNEQFF. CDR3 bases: TGCAGTGCTGGCGGACAGGGGCGTCCCCTAAGCTCCTACAATGAGCAGTTCTTC.

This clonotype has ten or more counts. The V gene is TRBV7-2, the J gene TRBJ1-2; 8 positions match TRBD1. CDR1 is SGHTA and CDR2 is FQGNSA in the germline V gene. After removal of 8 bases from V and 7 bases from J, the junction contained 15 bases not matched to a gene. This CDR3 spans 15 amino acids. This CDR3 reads CASQSDRGLGAGYTF. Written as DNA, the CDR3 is TGTGCCAGCCAATCCGACAGGGGCTTGGGAGCTGGCTACACCTTC.

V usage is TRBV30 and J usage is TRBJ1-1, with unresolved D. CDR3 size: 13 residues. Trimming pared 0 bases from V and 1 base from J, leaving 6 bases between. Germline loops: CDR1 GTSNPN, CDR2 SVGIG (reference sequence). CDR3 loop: CAWSVQRNTEAFF. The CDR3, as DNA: TGTGCCTGGAGTGTACAGAGGAACACTGAAGCTTTCTTT.

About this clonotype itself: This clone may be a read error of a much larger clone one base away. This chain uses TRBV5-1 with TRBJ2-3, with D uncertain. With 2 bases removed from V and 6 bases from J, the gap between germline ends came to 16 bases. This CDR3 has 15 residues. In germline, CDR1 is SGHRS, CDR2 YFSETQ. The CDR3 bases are TGCGCCAGCAGCTTAGGCGCGGCCCTGGGGGATACGCAGTATTTT. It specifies CASSLGAALGDTQYF.

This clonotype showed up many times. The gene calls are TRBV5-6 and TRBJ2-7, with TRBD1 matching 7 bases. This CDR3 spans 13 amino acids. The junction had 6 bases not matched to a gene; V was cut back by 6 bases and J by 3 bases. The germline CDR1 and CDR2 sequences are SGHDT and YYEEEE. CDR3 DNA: TGTGCCAGCAAGGTCAGGGGGTACTACGAGCAGTACTTC. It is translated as CASKVRGYYEQYF.

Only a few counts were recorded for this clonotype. CDR3 amino acids: CASSSLTGAGTEAFF. The DNA for the CDR3 is TGCGCCAGCAGCTCACTGACAGGGGCTGGCACTGAAGCTTTCTTT. V gene TRBV5-1 combines with J gene TRBJ1-1; 8 bases are a match to TRBD1. Germline-derived CDR1 and CDR2 are SGHRS and YFSETQ. The CDR3 spans 15 residues. V dropped 3 bases and J dropped 4; count of bases not matched to a gene: 8. The full variable domain, completed using reference TRBV5-1 and TRBJ1-1, is KAGVTQTPRYLIKTRGQQVTLSCSPISGHRSVSWYQQTPGQGLQFLFEYFSETQRNKGNFPGRFSGRQFSNSRSEMNVSTLELGDSALYLCASSSLTGAGTEAFFGQGTRLTVV.

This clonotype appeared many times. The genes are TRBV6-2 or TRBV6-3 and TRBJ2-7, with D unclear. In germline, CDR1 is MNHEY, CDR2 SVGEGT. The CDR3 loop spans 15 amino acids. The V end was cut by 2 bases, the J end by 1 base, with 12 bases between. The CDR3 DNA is TGTGCCAGCAGTTACCGCCGAGGCCAGTCCTACGAGCAGTACTTC. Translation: CASSYRRGQSYEQYF.

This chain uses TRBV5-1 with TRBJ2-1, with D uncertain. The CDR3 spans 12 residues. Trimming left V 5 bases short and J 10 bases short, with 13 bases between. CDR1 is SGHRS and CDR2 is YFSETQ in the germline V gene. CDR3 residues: CASSSQWKEQFF. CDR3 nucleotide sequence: TGCGCCAGCAGTTCACAATGGAAGGAGCAGTTCTTC.